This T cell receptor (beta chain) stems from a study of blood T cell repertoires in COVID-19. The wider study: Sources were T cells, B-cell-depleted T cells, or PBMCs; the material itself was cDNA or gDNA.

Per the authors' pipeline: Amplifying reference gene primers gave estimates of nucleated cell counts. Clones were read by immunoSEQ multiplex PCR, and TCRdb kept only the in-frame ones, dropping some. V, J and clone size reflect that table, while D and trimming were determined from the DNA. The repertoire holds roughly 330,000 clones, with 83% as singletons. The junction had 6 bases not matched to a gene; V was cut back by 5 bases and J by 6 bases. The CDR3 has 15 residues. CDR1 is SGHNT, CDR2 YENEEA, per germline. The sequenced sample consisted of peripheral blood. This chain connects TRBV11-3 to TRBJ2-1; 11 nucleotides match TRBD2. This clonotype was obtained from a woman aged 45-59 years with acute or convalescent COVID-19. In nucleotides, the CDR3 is TGTGCCAGCAGCCCGATAGCGGGAGGGCTCAATGAGCAGTTCTTC. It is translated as CASSPIAGGLNEQFF.